These T cell receptor beta chains were read from a single sample in a study of CD8+ T cells in alopecia areata. Using immunoSEQ multiplex PCR, the repertoire was profiled, and TCRdb retains in-frame clones only, with some absent. The table records under 250,000 clones, roughly 56% of them present only once. The sequences come from CD4+ T cells sorted from blood, collected at week 4, from a patient treated with tofacitinib. All receptors come from a human donor with alopecia areata. The CDR3 runs from the conserved cysteine through the conserved F or W. The order of the fields is clone size, D gene, V gene, J gene, CDR3 DNA, CDR3 protein. A D gene is named only where the DNA matches it firmly. Some rows have no size entry. The others give once, few or many, or a class for an expanded clone.

clone size: few; D gene: TRBD1; V gene: TRBV28; J gene: TRBJ2-3; CDR3 DNA: TGTGCCAGCAGCGAGGGACAGGCGACCACAGATACGCAGTATTTT; CDR3 protein: CASSEGQATTDTQYF
clone size: -; D gene: TRBD2; V gene: TRBV4-3; J gene: TRBJ2-3; CDR3 DNA: TGCGCCAGCAGCCAAGGAATAGCGGGGACAGATACGCAGTATTTT; CDR3 protein: CASSQGIAGTDTQYF
clone size: -; D gene: TRBD2; V gene: TRBV7-2; J gene: TRBJ2-3; CDR3 DNA: TGTGCCAGCAGCCTTAGCGGGACTAGCACAGATACGCAGTATTTT; CDR3 protein: CASSLSGTSTDTQYF
clone size: -; D gene: -; V gene: TRBV27; J gene: TRBJ1-5; CDR3 DNA: TGTGCCAGTAAGTACAGGGCGGGCAATCAGCCCCAGCATTTT; CDR3 protein: CASKYRAGNQPQHF
clone size: many; D gene: -; V gene: TRBV11-2; J gene: TRBJ2-2; CDR3 DNA: TGTGCCAGCAGCTCAGGCAGATCCGGGGAGCTGTTTTTT; CDR3 protein: CASSSGRSGELFF
clone size: -; D gene: -; V gene: TRBV7-2; J gene: TRBJ2-3; CDR3 DNA: TGTGCCAGCAGCTTCAGGGCCGATACGCAGTATTTT; CDR3 protein: CASSFRADTQYF
clone size: few; D gene: TRBD1; V gene: TRBV29-1; J gene: TRBJ1-5; CDR3 DNA: TGCAGCGTCCGACAGGGAAATCAGCCCCAGCATTTT; CDR3 protein: CSVRQGNQPQHF
clone size: -; D gene: TRBD2; V gene: TRBV6-1; J gene: TRBJ2-3; CDR3 DNA: TGTGCCAGCACGTCGACTAGCGGGGGGCGAGATACGCAGTATTTT; CDR3 protein: CASTSTSGGRDTQYF
clone size: -; D gene: -; V gene: TRBV30; J gene: TRBJ2-3; CDR3 DNA: TGTGCCTGGAGCATCCGGAGGGGGATCAGGACCGCAGATACGCAGTATTTT; CDR3 protein: CAWSIRRGIRTADTQYF
clone size: once; D gene: -; V gene: TRBV6-1; J gene: TRBJ1-2; CDR3 DNA: TGTGCCAGCAGTGAAGCAGGGACGGCAATTCGTCGGACCTTC; CDR3 protein: CASSEAGTAIRRTF
clone size: -; D gene: -; V gene: TRBV29-1; J gene: TRBJ2-7; CDR3 DNA: TGCAGCGTTGTGTGGGGGTCCTACGAGCAGTACTTC; CDR3 protein: CSVVWGSYEQYF